These 20 T cell receptor beta chains share one sample of origin, sequenced in a study of cytomegalovirus exposure and HLA in healthy donors. Both 60 Vbeta primers and 13 Jbeta primers went into the PCR. Method: immunoSEQ multiplex PCR; TCRdb's copy keeps in-frame clones and lacks some. The table records 200,000 to 250,000 clones, roughly 88% of them present only once. Sequencing was done on a sample of PBMCs. The origin of the receptors is a boy aged 2-15 years in good health and CMV-seronegative.

This clone was observed once. The chain couples TRBV25-1 to TRBJ1-1; possibly TRBD1 for D (6 bases). The CDR3 spans 14 residues. V gave up 6 bases and J gave up 0 bases, with 11 bases separating them. Germline values: CDR1 MGHDK, CDR2 SYGVNS. CDR3 coding DNA: TGTGCCAGCAGCCGACAGGACCTGAACACTGAAGCTTTCTTT. Protein sequence: CASSRQDLNTEAFF.

A single count supports this clone. This chain joins TRBV7-6 and TRBJ2-3, with 7 bases lining up with TRBD1. Germline V gene lookup returns CDR1 SGHVS and CDR2 FNYEAQ. Trimming removed 4 bases from V and 1 base from J; junction bases left unmatched: 2. The CDR3 is made up of 14 amino acids. The CDR3 here is CASSYGTGTDTQYF. The CDR3 region has the DNA TGTGCCAGCAGCTATGGGACAGGCACAGATACGCAGTATTTT.

The V call is TRBV9, the J call TRBJ2-3; weak D call: TRBD1 (5 bases). Germline CDR1 SGDLS, CDR2 YYNGEE. There are 16 residues in the CDR3. The V gene lost 0 bases and the J gene lost 6 bases, with 17 bases spanning the gap. In DNA form, the CDR3 reads TGTGCCAGCAGCGTAGCGGTTCTGGCCTCAGGGGATACGCAGTATTTT. Translated: CASSVAVLASGDTQYF.

The sample holds a few counts of this clone. Within the sample, other DNA sequences also encode this same CDR3. The chain uses TRBV6-5 and TRBJ1-5; 9 bases are a match to TRBD1. The CDR3 loop spans 15 amino acids. Germline V lookup: CDR1 MNHEY, CDR2 SVGAGI. The V segment lost 6 bases and the J segment 2 bases; nucleotides outside the gene matches: 5. The CDR3 here is CASSPGQGGNQPQHF. DNA of the CDR3: TGTGCCAGCAGCCCGGGACAGGGAGGCAATCAGCCCCAGCATTTT.

This sequence joins TRBV19 and TRBJ2-5; possibly TRBD1 for D (7 bases). This CDR3 contains 15 residues. Per germline, CDR1 LNHDA and CDR2 SQIVND (reference sequence). Trimming shortened V by 5 bases and J by 3 bases, and 16 bases separated the two germline ends. The CDR3 region is CASSPAPGGKETQYF. The CDR3 DNA reads as TGTGCCAGTAGTCCGGCGCCAGGGGGGAAAGAGACCCAGTACTTC.

V gene TRBV28 combines with J gene TRBJ1-1; no clear D gene. Trimming removed 3 bases from V and 7 bases from J, with 6 bases in between. CDR1 and CDR2 (germline): MDHEN, SYDVKM. The CDR3 is made up of 11 amino acids. The DNA of the CDR3 is TGTGCCAGCAGTTTGAGGGATGAAGCTTTCTTT. Translated: CASSLRDEAFF.

This clone is a singleton in its sample. The CDR3 DNA reads as TGTGCCAGCTCACTTGGAGCGGTTAGCGTCTCTGGAAACACCATATATTTT. Translating it yields CASSLGAVSVSGNTIYF. The V and J genes are TRBV18 and TRBJ1-3; D not resolved. Germline values: CDR1 KGHSH, CDR2 LQKENI. The CDR3 runs to 17 residues. V shed 4 bases and J shed 0 bases, with 16 bases lying between them.

CDR3 bases: TGTGCCAGCGACGCAGGGGGGTTCACCGGGGAGCTGTTTTTT. This encodes CASDAGGFTGELFF. The rearrangement links TRBV6-1 to TRBJ2-2; a possible D gene is TRBD1 (7 bases). This CDR3 has 14 residues. V gave up 8 bases and J gave up 4 bases, with 14 bases separating them. CDR1 is MNHNS, CDR2 SASEGT, per germline.

V and J are TRBV2 and TRBJ1-4, with TRBD1 identical over 7 bases. The V segment lost 5 bases and the J segment 8 bases; nucleotides outside the gene matches: 5. The CDR3 length is 13 residues. Germline lookup yields CDR1 SNHLY and CDR2 FYNNEI. CDR3 residues: CASSPRDSEKLFF. Here the CDR3 DNA reads TGTGCCAGCAGTCCCCGGGACAGCGAAAAACTGTTTTTT.

The genes are TRBV6-4 and TRBJ1-1; D remains ambiguous. CDR3 length: 13 residues. Germline values: CDR1 MRHNA, CDR2 SNTAGT. V lost 3 bases and J lost 3, with 8 bases in between. CDR3 sequence reads: CASSETRDTEAFF. CDR3 nucleotides: TGTGCCAGCAGTGAGACCCGGGACACTGAAGCTTTCTTT.

J is TRBJ2-6 and V is TRBV30; D perhaps matches TRBD2 (7 bases). V was cut by 0 bases and J by 0 bases, with 12 bases left in between. The CDR3 covers 17 residues. Germline V gene lookup returns CDR1 GTSNPN and CDR2 SVGIG (reference sequence). The CDR3, as DNA: TGTGCCTGGAGTGTACGGAGGGGGGGCTCTGGGGCCAACGTCCTGACTTTC. Amino acid sequence: CAWSVRRGGSGANVLTF.

This chain uses TRBV4-1 with TRBJ2-7; the match to TRBD2 covers 7 bases. This CDR3 has 15 residues. The V and J ends lost 2 bases and 3 bases, in that order; junction bases with no gene match: 7. Germline values: CDR1 MGHRA, CDR2 YSYEKL. CDR3 loop: CASSQRWEGLYEQYF. The CDR3 DNA reads as TGCGCCAGCAGCCAAAGGTGGGAGGGCCTCTACGAGCAGTACTTC.

The chain has TRBV10-3 and TRBJ2-5; D is unresolved. Germline V gene sequence: CDR1 ENHRY, CDR2 SYGVKD. V lost 7 bases to trimming and J lost 0 bases, with 9 bases between them. This CDR3 has 13 amino acids. CDR3: CAIKNRDQETQYF. The CDR3, as DNA: TGTGCCATCAAGAACCGGGACCAAGAGACCCAGTACTTC.

This clone has just a few counts. The chain carries TRBV12-5 and TRBJ1-1, with D perhaps TRBD1 (5 bases). The ends were cut back, 3 bases at V and 1 base at J, with 6 bases in the middle. The CDR3 spans 13 residues. From germline, CDR1 is LGHNT and CDR2 FRNRAP. CDR3 in amino acids: CASGLDRNTEAFF. CDR3 bases: TGTGCTAGTGGTTTAGACAGGAACACTGAAGCTTTCTTT.

The CDR3 DNA follows: TGCGCCAGCAGTCAATCGAGGGACAGGAGCTCCTACGAGCAGTACTTC. This encodes CASSQSRDRSSYEQYF. The chain joins TRBV23-1 to TRBJ2-7; 8 bases map to TRBD1. TRBV23-1 is placed among ORFs of uncertain function. Germline trimming cut 0 bases from V and 0 bases from J; bases unmatched to any gene: 4. CDR3 length: 16 residues.

CDR3 in DNA: TGTGCCAGTAGTCAGTTTGGCTACACCTTC. Amino acid sequence: CASSQFGYTF. The chain carries TRBV19 and TRBJ1-2, with D uncertain. V was cut by 5 bases and J by 7 bases, with 5 bases left in between. Germline values: CDR1 LNHDA, CDR2 SQIVND (reference sequence). The CDR3 consists of 10 residues.

The rearrangement links TRBV6-6 to TRBJ1-4, with D possibly matching TRBD1 (5 bases). The CDR3 extends over 12 amino acids. The V end was cut by 10 bases, the J end by 7 bases, with 13 bases between. Germline V gives CDR1 MNHNY, CDR2 SVGAGI (reference sequence). CDR3 bases: TGTGCCACCCAAGGGGCAAGTGAAAAACTGTTTTTT. It specifies CATQGASEKLFF.

The chain links TRBV7-2 to TRBJ2-5; D gene ambiguous. The closer fit of TRBJ2-7 to the DNA end suggests the J call may be wrong. The CDR3 spans 15 residues. The germline V gene has CDR1 SGHTA and CDR2 FQGNSA. Here the CDR3 DNA reads TGTGCCAGCAGCTTAGAGAGTGGGCTGAGCTACGAGCAGTACTTC. Translated: CASSLESGLSYEQYF.

The rearrangement joins TRBV7-9 to TRBJ2-7, with 8 positions matching TRBD2. The CDR3 has 15 amino acids. Unmatched junction bases numbered 5, after V lost 1 base and J lost 3 bases. Germline CDR1 is SEHNR and CDR2 is FQNEAQ (reference sequence). As DNA, the CDR3 is TGTGCCAGCAGCTTAGGGCTGACTAGCGACTACGAGCAGTACTTC. It is translated as CASSLGLTSDYEQYF. Variable domain in full (rest from reference TRBV7-9 and TRBJ2-7): DTGVSQNPRHKITKRGQNVTFRCDPISEHNRLYWYRQTLGQGPEFLTYFQNEAQLEKSRLLSDRFSAERPKGSFSTLEIQRTEQGDSAMYLCASSLGLTSDYEQYFGPGTRLTVT.

V usage is TRBV12-5 and J usage is TRBJ1-5, with D possibly TRBD1 on 5 matching bases. V gave up 10 bases and J gave up 2 bases, with 18 bases separating them. The germline V gene has CDR1 LGHNT and CDR2 FRNRAP. The length of the CDR3 is 15 residues. The CDR3 is CATGWGGSGNQPQHF. CDR3 DNA sequence: TGTGCTACAGGGTGGGGGGGGAGTGGCAATCAGCCCCAGCATTTT.